The 2 T cell receptor beta chains given below trace back to one sample, sequenced in a study of CD8 T cells in ankylosing spondylitis. Study-wide points: Ankylosing spondylitis blood appeared to be characterized by a TCR beta motif of 8 or 9 highly homologous variants.

TCRdb used MiXCR to reprocess the 5' RACE reads, holding one entry per CDR3 protein. This table has more than 650,000 distinct CDR3 sequences, approximately 12% appearing once. These receptors lack a known antigen. Sequencing used blood, either unsorted or a sorted T cell fraction (not recorded which). The receptors originated from a male donor with ankylosing spondylitis.

The rearrangement links TRBV6-2 or TRBV6-3 to TRBJ2-5; 11 bases map to TRBD1. With 5 bases clipped from V and 2 bases from J, the junction kept 4 bases outside the gene matches. CDR3 size: 15 residues. Germline V gives CDR1 MNHEY, CDR2 SVGEGT. CDR3 coding DNA: TGTGCCAGCAGTAAGGACAGGGGGCTTCAAGAGACCCAGTACTTC. Its protein is CASSKDRGLQETQYF.

A few counts support this clonotype. This sequence joins TRBV18 and TRBJ1-1; unclear D gene. The CDR3 totals 14 residues. V was trimmed by 4 bases and J by 6 bases, leaving 15 bases between them. CDR1 and CDR2 from the germline V gene are KGHSH and LQKENI. The DNA for the CDR3 is TGTGCCAGCTCACTTTCAGGTGGATCGTCTGAAGCTTTCTTT. Protein: CASSLSGGSSEAFF.